The clone carrying this T cell receptor (beta chain) was counted many times. No antigen is known for it. From germline, CDR1 is DFQATT and CDR2 SNEGSKA (reference sequence). The CDR3 has 14 residues. The V gene lost 0 bases and the J gene lost 0 bases, with 8 bases spanning the gap. Using RNA transcripts as the source, TCR beta CDR3 regions were amplified. With the HTBI primer set, the TCR CDR3 went through a first round of RT-PCR. MiXCR was run by TCRdb on the multiplex PCR reads, yielding one entry per CDR3 protein. The sample consists of roughly 650,000 distinct CDR3 sequences, about a sixth of them appearing once. This specimen belongs to a study of T cells in Graves' hyperthyroidism and ophthalmopathy. General study findings and limits: Most clonotypes expanded in thyroid above 0.001 were likewise present in blood.

J is TRBJ1-1 and V is TRBV20-1; no clear D gene. The sequence came from a woman between 40 and 50 years old with Graves' ophthalmopathy. Input material: blood. The CDR3 loop reads CSARDPGLNTEAFF. In nucleotides, the CDR3 is TGCAGTGCTAGAGATCCGGGCCTGAACACTGAAGCTTTCTTT.